A single sample is the source of the 21 T cell receptor beta chains below, sequenced in a study of T-cell memory formation after mild COVID-19. One entry per CDR3 protein results from TCRdb running MiXCR on the 5' RACE reads. The table records a few hundred thousand distinct CDR3 sequences, roughly 19% of them present only once. Source material: PBMCs or a T cell subset sorted from them (not recorded which). Every receptor here comes from a man aged 18 to 29 who had mild COVID-19 (a few samples of this study predate the infection). Cell type and time point are not known.

This rearrangement joins TRBV9 to TRBJ1-3; no firm D call. Per the germline V gene, CDR1 is SGDLS and CDR2 is YYNGEE. V was cut by 0 bases and J by 0 bases, with 10 bases left in between. CDR3 length: 16 amino acids. CDR3 nucleotide sequence: TGTGCCAGCAGCGTAGTCGAGCGTCTCTCTGGAAACACCATATATTTT. Amino acid sequence: CASSVVERLSGNTIYF.

The genes are TRBV6-5 and TRBJ1-1; D uncertain. Germline V lookup: CDR1 MNHEY, CDR2 SVGAGI. CDR3 length: 17 amino acids. Trimming removed 0 bases at V and 7 bases at J, with 21 bases between. For the CDR3, the DNA is TGTGCCAGCAGTTACTCGATGGCATCCCTCGGCGGGGTTGAAGCTTTCTTT. This codes for CASSYSMASLGGVEAFF.

The chain links TRBV20-1 to TRBJ2-5, with D perhaps TRBD2 (5 bases). The V end lost 2 bases, the J end lost 2 bases, and 15 bases lay between the germline ends. In germline, CDR1 is DFQATT, CDR2 SNEGSKA (reference sequence). The CDR3 consists of 15 residues. Here the CDR3 reads CSARQAERSQETQYF. CDR3 nucleotides: TGCAGTGCTAGACAGGCCGAGCGGTCGCAAGAGACCCAGTACTTC.

The chain is built from TRBV12-3 or TRBV12-4 and TRBJ2-7; D possibly corresponds to TRBD1 (5 bases). The CDR3 extends over 13 amino acids. The V end was cut by 6 bases, the J end by 4 bases, with 13 bases between. The CDR3 here is CASSRQTVYEQYF. The CDR3 bases are TGTGCCAGCAGCCGTCAGACAGTTTACGAGCAGTACTTC.

In this sample, this clonotype turned up a few times. The gene calls are TRBV12-3 or TRBV12-4 and TRBJ1-1; D gene unclear. V was clipped by 2 bases and J by 0 bases, with 7 bases between them. The CDR3 runs 14 residues. CDR3 DNA: TGTGCCAGCAGTTTACGGTTCATGAACACTGAAGCTTTCTTT. It encodes CASSLRFMNTEAFF.

This clonotype has only a few counts. The chain combines TRBV12-3 or TRBV12-4 with TRBJ2-2; D is unresolved. The CDR3 consists of 13 residues. The V gene lost 6 bases and the J gene lost 1 base, with 6 bases spanning the gap. This CDR3 is CASSWRNTGELFF. The DNA of the CDR3 is TGTGCCAGCAGCTGGCGGAACACCGGGGAGCTGTTTTTT.

The chain combines TRBV5-6 with TRBJ1-5, with TRBD1 identical over 9 bases. Germline values: CDR1 SGHDT, CDR2 YYEEEE. The CDR3 contains 15 residues. Unmatched junction bases numbered 7, after V lost 4 bases and J lost 5 bases. CDR3 in DNA: TGTGCCAGCAGCGGCGGGACAGGGTCGTATCAGCCCCAGCATTTT. This translates into CASSGGTGSYQPQHF.

This clonotype was seen repeatedly, ten times or more. The chain recombines TRBV11-2 with TRBJ2-7; 14 positions agree with TRBD2. The J segment lost 4 bases and the V segment lost 5 bases, leaving 4 bases of the junction unmatched. The CDR3 runs to 15 residues. The germline V gene has CDR1 SGHAT and CDR2 FQNNGV. The CDR3 reads CASSPGLAGGYEQYF. The DNA of the CDR3 is TGTGCCAGCAGCCCCGGACTAGCGGGGGGTTACGAGCAGTACTTC.

This clonotype was counted a few times. The DNA for the CDR3 is TGTGCCAGCAGGGCGGCCGATTCACCCCTCCACTTT. It specifies CASRAADSPLHF. V is TRBV6-2 or TRBV6-3 and J is TRBJ1-6; D gene unclear. Trimming pared 6 bases from V and 8 bases from J, leaving 8 bases between. Germline V lookup: CDR1 MNHEY, CDR2 SVGEGT. This CDR3 is 12 amino acids long.

This clonotype came up many times. The rearrangement links TRBV7-3 to TRBJ2-3; D gene unclear. Germline V gene data show CDR1 as SGHTA and CDR2 as FQGTGA. V was cut by 1 base and J by 4 bases, with 9 bases left in between. The CDR3 has 14 amino acids. The CDR3 nucleotides are TGTGCCAGCAGCTTAAACCCCGTTGCAGATACGCAGTATTTT. Its protein product is CASSLNPVADTQYF.

The chain employs TRBV7-3 and TRBJ2-5, with D uncertain. From germline, CDR1 is SGHTA and CDR2 FQGTGA. V was pared by 6 bases and J by 5 bases, with 7 bases between. The CDR3 loop spans 11 amino acids. Here the CDR3 reads CASRFAETQYF. The CDR3 region has the DNA TGTGCCAGCAGGTTCGCGGAGACCCAGTACTTC.

This clonotype has just a few counts. The chain recombines TRBV10-2 with TRBJ2-7; D may be TRBD1 (6 bases). The CDR3 extends over 13 amino acids. Trimming shortened V by 2 bases and J by 4 bases, and 9 bases separated the two germline ends. CDR1 WSHSY and CDR2 SAAADI come from the germline V gene. CDR3 nucleotides: TGCGCCAGCAGTGAGGGCAGGGGTTACGAGCAGTACTTC. Its protein product is CASSEGRGYEQYF.

This clonotype occurred a few times. V gene TRBV6-2 or TRBV6-3 combines with J gene TRBJ2-7; tentatively, D is TRBD2 (6 bases). V was pared by 2 bases and J by 5 bases, with 10 bases between. CDR3 length equals 13 residues. The germline gives CDR1 MNHEY, CDR2 SVGEGT. CDR3 sequence: CASSYGGMNEQYV. The CDR3 nucleotides are TGTGCCAGCAGTTACGGGGGGATGAACGAGCAGTACGTC.

V is TRBV7-9 and J is TRBJ2-7; D is ambiguous. Trimming pared 7 bases from V and 5 bases from J, leaving 9 bases between. Germline CDR1 is SEHNR and CDR2 is FQNEAQ (reference sequence). This CDR3 region has 11 residues. In nucleotides, the CDR3 is TGTGCCAGCAATCGAGTGAACGAGCAGTACTTC. Encoded protein: CASNRVNEQYF.

The rearrangement links TRBV4-3 to TRBJ2-5; TRBD2 matches 8 bases. The CDR3 covers 13 residues. V trimming: 4 bases; J trimming: 5 bases; junction bases outside the gene matches: 3. CDR1 is LGHNA, CDR2 YSLEER, per germline. As DNA, the CDR3 is TGCGCCAGCAGCCGGACTAGCTACGAGACCCAGTACTTC. The encoded protein is CASSRTSYETQYF.

The V call is TRBV7-2, the J call TRBJ1-6; D not certain. V lost 1 base and J lost 5, with 15 bases in between. In germline, CDR1 is SGHTA, CDR2 FQGNSA. The CDR3 sequence is 17 residues long. Here the CDR3 DNA reads TGTGCCAGCAGCTTAGTGGGCACAAAGGGCAATAATTCACCCCTCCACTTT. Translating it yields CASSLVGTKGNNSPLHF. The variable domain in full, with the rest retrieved from reference TRBV7-2 and TRBJ1-6, is GAGVSQSPSNKVTEKGKDVELRCDPISGHTALYWYRQSLGQGLEFLIYFQGNSAPDKSGLPSDRFSAERTGGSVSTLTIQRTQQEDSAVYLCASSLVGTKGNNSPLHFGNGTRLTVT.

The DNA of the CDR3 is TGCAGTGCTACGGAGAATACCTGGAGTCCGACCTACGAGCAGTACTTC. Its translation is CSATENTWSPTYEQYF. V usage is TRBV20-1 and J usage is TRBJ2-7; D is ambiguous. The CDR3 spans 16 residues. Trimming left V 4 bases short and J 2 bases short, with 21 bases between. The germline V gene has CDR1 DFQATT and CDR2 SNEGSKA (reference sequence).

The chain has TRBV5-1 and TRBJ2-3, with 7 bases matching TRBD1. CDR1 SGHRS and CDR2 YFSETQ come from the germline V gene. The CDR3 covers 14 residues. V was pared by 5 bases and J by 11 bases, with 14 bases of the junction left unmatched. The CDR3 reads CASRSGTALGVQYF. The CDR3 nucleotides read TGCGCCAGCAGGTCCGGGACAGCATTAGGGGTGCAGTATTTT.

The gene calls are TRBV4-1 and TRBJ2-3, with 8 bases fitting TRBD1. The CDR3 extends over 17 amino acids. Germline trimming cut 3 bases from V and 2 bases from J; bases unmatched to any gene: 10. Germline V gene sequence: CDR1 MGHRA, CDR2 YSYEKL. CDR3 in amino acids: CASSQERQGPNTDTQYF. CDR3 nucleotides: TGCGCCAGCAGCCAGGAAAGACAGGGGCCTAACACAGATACGCAGTATTTT.

This clonotype was seen a handful of times. The chain carries TRBV6-6 and TRBJ1-2; TRBD1 agrees at 9 bases. This CDR3 spans 14 amino acids. Germline V lookup: CDR1 MNHNY, CDR2 SVGAGI (reference sequence). The V segment lost 2 bases and the J segment 3 bases; nucleotides outside the gene matches: 1. Here the CDR3 DNA reads TGTGCCAGCAGTTACCGGACAGGGGACTATGGCTACACCTTC. Its translation: CASSYRTGDYGYTF.

This chain uses TRBV28 with TRBJ1-6; no reliable D call. The germline V gene encodes CDR1 MDHEN and CDR2 SYDVKM. There are 12 residues in the CDR3. Trimming removed 6 bases at V and 9 bases at J, with 9 bases between. CDR3 coding DNA: TGTGCCAGCAGGACCTCAGGTTCACCCCTCCACTTT. Translated: CASRTSGSPLHF.